Shown below are 9 T cell receptor beta chains from a single sample sequenced in a study of blood T cell repertoires in COVID-19. Repertoires were generated with immunoSEQ multiplex PCR, while TCRdb's copy carries only in-frame clones and drops some. The sample records 220,000 or so clones, 84% being singletons. Sequenced input: peripheral blood. Receptors originate from a man aged 30 to 45 with active or convalescent COVID-19.

The chain combines TRBV7-9 with TRBJ2-2; 8 bases agree with TRBD2. The CDR3 totals 17 residues. V trimming: 5 bases; J trimming: 5 bases; junction bases outside the gene matches: 13. Per germline, CDR1 SEHNR and CDR2 FQNEAQ (reference sequence). The CDR3 DNA reads as TGTGCCAGCAGCCCCTTCGGGGCGGGAGGCGGTACCGGGGAGCTGTTTTTT. Protein sequence: CASSPFGAGGGTGELFF.

This chain joins TRBV2 and TRBJ2-7; TRBD1 might be the D (6 bases). Trimming stripped 6 bases from V and 5 bases from J, with 11 bases between. The CDR3 extends over 12 amino acids. Germline loops: CDR1 SNHLY, CDR2 FYNNEI. CDR3 nucleotide sequence: TGTGCCAGCAGAACCGACAGGAACGAGCAGTACTTC. Residues: CASRTDRNEQYF.

The chain recombines TRBV15 with TRBJ2-2; 13 bases line up with TRBD2. V gave up 8 bases and J gave up 2 bases; unmatched junction bases: 5. The V gene's germline CDR1 is LNHNV and CDR2 YYDKDF (reference sequence). CDR3 length: 16 residues. The DNA for the CDR3 is TGTGCCACCCGAGGACTAGCGGGGGATAACACCGGGGAGCTGTTTTTT. Protein product: CATRGLAGDNTGELFF.

The chain recombines TRBV28 with TRBJ1-2; D is undetermined. Per the germline V gene, CDR1 is MDHEN and CDR2 is SYDVKM. The CDR3 sequence is 13 residues long. CDR3 residues: CAVYFNQDYGYTF. CDR3 DNA sequence: TGTGCGGTTTATTTTAATCAGGACTATGGCTACACCTTC.

There are a few counts of this clone. The rearrangement uses TRBV2 and TRBJ2-3, with 8 bases fitting TRBD2. The germline gives CDR1 SNHLY, CDR2 FYNNEI. CDR3 size: 17 residues. The trim removed 1 base at V and 1 base at J, leaving 7 bases unmatched. As DNA, the CDR3 is TGTGCCAGCAGTGAAGGAGCCAGCGGGGGCCGCACAGATACGCAGTATTTT. Protein product: CASSEGASGGRTDTQYF. Full variable domain (missing parts from reference TRBV2 and TRBJ2-3): EPEVTQTPSHQVTQMGQEVILRCVPISNHLYFYWYRQILGQKVEFLVSFYNNEISEKSEIFDDQFSVERPDGSNFTLKIRSTKLEDSAMYFCASSEGASGGRTDTQYFGPGTRLTVL.

The chain carries TRBV6-6 and TRBJ1-4; weak D call: TRBD1 (6 bases). V was cut by 6 bases and J by 7 bases, with 18 bases left in between. The CDR3 runs to 15 residues. Germline values: CDR1 MNHNY, CDR2 SVGAGI (reference sequence). CDR3 nucleotide sequence: TGTGCCAGCAGCCTGGCACAGGGTGGGGGTGAAAAACTGTTTTTT. Translating it yields CASSLAQGGGEKLFF.

A remark on this clone: The junction departs from the called germline gene at one end, perhaps through a read error. The chain has TRBV12-3 or TRBV12-4 and TRBJ1-2; 7 positions match TRBD1. The CDR3 is 11 residues long. The DNA for the CDR3 is TGTGCCAGCAGTTTAGGAGACAGGGCCGCCTTC. Protein product: CASSLGDRAAF.

CDR3 protein: CATTGNKAGGNGYTF. The CDR3, as DNA: TGTGCCACCACCGGGAATAAGGCAGGGGGCAATGGCTACACCTTC. The chain combines TRBV19 with TRBJ1-2, with 8 positions matching TRBD1. Germline-derived CDR1 and CDR2 are LNHDA and SQIVND (reference sequence). V was pared by 10 bases and J by 6 bases, with 16 bases of the junction left unmatched. CDR3 length equals 15 residues. Based on the CDR3 plus reference TRBV19 and TRBJ1-2, the full variable domain is DGGITQSPKYLFRKEGQNVTLSCEQNLNHDAMYWYRQDPGQGLRLIYYSQIVNDFQKGDIAEGYSVSREKKESFPLTVTSAQKNPTAFYLCATTGNKAGGNGYTFGSGTRLTVV.

The CDR3 nucleotides read TGCGCCAGCAGCCAGGCACCCACCTACGAGCAGTACTTC. It yields the protein CASSQAPTYEQYF. The chain has TRBV4-1 and TRBJ2-7; D is undetermined. This CDR3 region has 13 residues. Trimming took 3 bases from V and 2 from J, leaving 8 bases between them. Germline-derived CDR1 and CDR2 are MGHRA and YSYEKL.